This T cell receptor (beta chain) was identified during a study of blood T cells in healthy people across ages. The V gene's germline CDR1 is LNHNV and CDR2 YYDKDF (reference sequence). V was clipped by 4 bases and J by 5 bases, with 5 bases between them. This CDR3 spans 11 amino acids. The use of a sample-barcoded 5' primer and a J-beta primer mix characterized a second PCR of roughly 7 to 11 cycles. MiXCR, run by TCRdb on the 5' RACE reads, gives a single entry per CDR3 protein. Among over 1,500,000 distinct CDR3 sequences, 49% were seen once, and the ten largest hold over 2%. The rearrangement joins TRBV15 to TRBJ1-2; D call uncertain. The clonotype was recovered from a woman aged 40 to 55 in good health. The material sequenced was blood. The DNA of the CDR3 is TGTGCCACCAGCAACGCTTATGGCTACACCTTC. It translates to CATSNAYGYTF.